This note documents a single T cell receptor (beta chain) sequence. Its antigen is unidentified. The junction does not match germline at one end; this may be a read error. TCRdb passed the 5' RACE reads through MiXCR, listing each CDR3 protein once. The data hold 13,000 to 15,000 distinct CDR3 sequences, with 35% to 45% observed a single time. CD3+ T cells were rested overnight without fetal bovine serum. This entry belongs to a study of T cell repertoires and leukemia-associated antigens. Study-level background: Samples yielded about 3.3 to 5.0 million effective reads each, over 15 million overall.

This CDR3 is 15 amino acids long. Germline V gene lookup returns CDR1 SGDLS and CDR2 YYNGEE. Points from the study as a whole: Expanded clones' antigen specificity and function were not directly tested.

The sequenced sample consisted of CD3+ T cells sorted from blood and cultured. The chain combines TRBV9 with TRBJ2-7, with D tentatively TRBD1 or TRBD2 (5 bases each). The receptor comes from a female donor in good health. The CDR3 reads CASSAAAWDHYEQYF. The CDR3 DNA reads TGCGCCAGCAGCGCAGCGGCCTGGGACCACTACGAGCAGTACTTC.